This T cell receptor (beta chain) derives from a study of spatial heterogeneity in lung cancer. About the research overall: Roughly two years after resection was the median timing of the follow-up PBMC samples, which were sequenced when available. General study findings and limits: Relative to follow-up, resection was when ubiquitous expanded tumor TCRs appeared more in blood.

The CDR3 covers 16 residues. V gave up 7 bases and J gave up 0 bases, with 13 bases separating them. Time point given: blood at routine non-recurrence follow-up after resection. Unsorted whole RNA samples from tumor, nontumor lung or frozen PBMC were sequenced. Carried by each TCR cDNA molecule was a unique molecular identifier. TCRdb re-derived calls from the 5' RACE reads in MiXCR, one entry per CDR3 protein. Among tens of thousands of distinct CDR3 sequences listed, 8.5% to 10% were seen once. The table lists this clonotype with a few counts. Antigen specificity is unknown. The genes are TRBV12-3 or TRBV12-4 and TRBJ2-6; D perhaps matches TRBD1 (5 bases). This sequence was found in a male donor with early-stage non-small cell lung cancer. This specimen consisted of PBMCs, obtained at follow-up. CDR3 sequence: CASTPRGFSGANVLTF. In DNA, the CDR3 is TGTGCCAGCACTCCTAGGGGTTTCTCTGGGGCCAACGTCCTGACTTTC.